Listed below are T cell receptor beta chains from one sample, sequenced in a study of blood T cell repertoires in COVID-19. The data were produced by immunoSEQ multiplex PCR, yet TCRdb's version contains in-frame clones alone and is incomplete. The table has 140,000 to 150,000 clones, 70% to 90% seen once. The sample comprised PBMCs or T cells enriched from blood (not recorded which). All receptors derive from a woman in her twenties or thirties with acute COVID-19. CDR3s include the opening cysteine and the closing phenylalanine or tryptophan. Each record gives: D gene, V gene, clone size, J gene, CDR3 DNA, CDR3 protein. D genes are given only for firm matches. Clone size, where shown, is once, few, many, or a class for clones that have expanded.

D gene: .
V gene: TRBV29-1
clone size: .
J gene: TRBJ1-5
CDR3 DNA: TGCAGCGTGGGCGGAGGGAATCAGCCCCAGCATTTT
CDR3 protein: CSVGGGNQPQHF

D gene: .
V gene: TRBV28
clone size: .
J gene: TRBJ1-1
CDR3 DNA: TGTGCCAGCAGTTTAAGCGGGGGCGAGAGAGCTTTCTTT
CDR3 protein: CASSLSGGERAFF

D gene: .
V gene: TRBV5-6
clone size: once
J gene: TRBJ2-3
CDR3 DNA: TGTGCCAGCAGCTTCGTCTCAGAGGGAGATACGCAGTATTTT
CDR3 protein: CASSFVSEGDTQYF

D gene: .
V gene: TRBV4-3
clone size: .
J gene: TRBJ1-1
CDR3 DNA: TGCGCCAGCAGCCAAGGTCAGTACACTGAAGCTTTCTTT
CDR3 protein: CASSQGQYTEAFF

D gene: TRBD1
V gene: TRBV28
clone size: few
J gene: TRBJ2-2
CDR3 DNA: TGTGCCAGCAGTTCAGGGGGCGCGAACACCGGGGAGCTGTTTTTT
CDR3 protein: CASSSGGANTGELFF

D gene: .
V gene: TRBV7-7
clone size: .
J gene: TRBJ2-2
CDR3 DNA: TGTGCTAGCAGCTTATCCGCGACAGGGAACACCGGGGAGCTGTTTTTT
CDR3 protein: CASSLSATGNTGELFF

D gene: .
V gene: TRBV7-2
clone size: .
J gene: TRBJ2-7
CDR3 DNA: TGTGCCAGCAGCTTATATGGGACTGGCTCCTACGAGCAGTACTTC
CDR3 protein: CASSLYGTGSYEQYF

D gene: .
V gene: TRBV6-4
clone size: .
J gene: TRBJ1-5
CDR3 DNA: TGTGCCAGCACCCGGGGGGGGGATAGCAATCAGCCCCAGCATTTT
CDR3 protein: CASTRGGDSNQPQHF

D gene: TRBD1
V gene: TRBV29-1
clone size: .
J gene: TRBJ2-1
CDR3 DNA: TGCAGCGTTGAGGTGGGGGACAGAATATTCAATGAGCAGTTCTTC
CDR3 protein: CSVEVGDRIFNEQFF

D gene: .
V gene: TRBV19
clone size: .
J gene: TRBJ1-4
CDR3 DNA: TGTGCCAGTAGTTTCGGACAAACAACGGCTAATGAAAAACTGTTTTTT
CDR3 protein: CASSFGQTTANEKLFF

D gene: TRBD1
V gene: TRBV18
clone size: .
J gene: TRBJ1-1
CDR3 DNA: TGTGCCAGCTCACCATTGGGACAGACGAACACTGAAGCTTTCTTT
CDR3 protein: CASSPLGQTNTEAFF

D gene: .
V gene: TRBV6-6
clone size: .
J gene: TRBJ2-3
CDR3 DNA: TGTGCCAGCCAGGGGGACTTTAGCACAGATACGCAGTATTTT
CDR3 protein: CASQGDFSTDTQYF

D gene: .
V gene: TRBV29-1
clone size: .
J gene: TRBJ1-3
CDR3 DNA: TGCAGCGTTGAGACAGACGGAAACACCATATATTTT
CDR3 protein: CSVETDGNTIYF

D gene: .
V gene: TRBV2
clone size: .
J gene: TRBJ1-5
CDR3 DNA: TGTGCCAGCAGCCTAGGGGAACGTAGTGGCAATCAGCCCCAGCATTTT
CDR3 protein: CASSLGERSGNQPQHF

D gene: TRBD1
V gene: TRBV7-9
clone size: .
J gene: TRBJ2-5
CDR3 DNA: TGTGCCAGCAGCCCCCTCACAGGGGGCCAAGAGACCCAGTACTTC
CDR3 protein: CASSPLTGGQETQYF

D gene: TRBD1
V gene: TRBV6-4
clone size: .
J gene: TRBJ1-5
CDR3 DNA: TGTGCCAGGAAAACCGGGACAGTGAATCAGCCCCAGCATTTT
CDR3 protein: CARKTGTVNQPQHF